The 26 T cell receptor beta chains in this list originate from one sample, sequenced in a study of identifying expanded T cells in peripheral blood. Data came from immunoSEQ multiplex PCR; TCRdb stores just in-frame clones and leaves some out. The repertoire holds approximately 110,000 clones, with around 89% as singletons. Material: blood. The receptors were gathered from a person aged 18 to 75 in good health.

This clone was observed a handful of times. The J gene is TRBJ1-5, the V gene TRBV4-2, with D possibly TRBD1 on 5 matching bases. Trimming cost V 4 bases and J 6 bases, with 13 bases left between them. This CDR3 comprises 14 residues. The germline gives CDR1 LGHNA, CDR2 YNFKEQ. CDR3 protein: CASSLGQGSQPQHF. In DNA form, the CDR3 reads TGTGCCAGCAGCCTAGGGCAGGGTAGTCAGCCCCAGCATTTT.

This chain uses TRBV19 with TRBJ2-5; a possible D gene is TRBD2 (6 bases). The V end was cut by 2 bases, the J end by 4 bases, with 17 bases between. Germline V lookup: CDR1 LNHDA, CDR2 SQIVND (reference sequence). The CDR3 spans 16 residues. DNA for the CDR3: TGTGCCAGTAGTATATTGGCGGGGCGTAGGGGAGAGACCCAGTACTTC. Translation gives CASSILAGRRGETQYF.

The sample holds a few counts of this clone. V gene TRBV2 combines with J gene TRBJ1-2; D may be TRBD1 (5 bases). The CDR3 consists of 14 residues. Germline values: CDR1 SNHLY, CDR2 FYNNEI. V was shortened by 3 bases and J by 4 bases, with 12 bases between the two germline ends. The CDR3 region is CASSDFLGTYGYTF. CDR3 DNA sequence: TGTGCCAGCAGTGATTTCTTGGGGACCTATGGCTACACCTTC.

This chain joins TRBV6-6 and TRBJ1-2, with D hard to call. V was cut by 2 bases and J by 1 base, with 14 bases left in between. CDR1 and CDR2 from the germline V gene are MNHNY and SVGAGI (reference sequence). This CDR3 comprises 16 residues. CDR3 nucleotides: TGTGCCAGCAGTTACCCGGGGTCCATCTTTAACTATGGCTACACCTTC. Encoded protein: CASSYPGSIFNYGYTF.

The chain combines TRBV5-6 with TRBJ2-1, with D perhaps being TRBD1 or TRBD2 (5 bases each). The V end lost 3 bases, the J end lost 7 bases, and 8 bases lay between the germline ends. The CDR3 has 12 amino acids. Germline assignment: CDR1 SGHDT and CDR2 YYEEEE. The CDR3 loop is CASSWGRNEQFF. CDR3 nucleotides: TGTGCCAGCAGCTGGGGACGGAATGAGCAGTTCTTC. Filled out from reference TRBV5-6 and TRBJ2-1, the complete variable domain reads DAGVTQSPTHLIKTRGQQVTLRCSPKSGHDTVSWYQQALGQGPQFIFQYYEEEERQRGNFPDRFSGHQFPNYSSELNVNALLLGDSALYLCASSWGRNEQFFGPGTRLTVL.

The J gene is TRBJ2-4, the V gene TRBV5-4, with TRBD2 identical over 11 bases. This CDR3 comprises 16 residues. The germline gives CDR1 SGHNT, CDR2 YYREEE (reference sequence). Trimming took 4 bases from V and 2 from J; bases not matched to a gene: 5. The CDR3, as DNA: TGTGCCAGCAGCGGAATAGCGGGGGGGCCCAAAAACATTCAGTACTTC. Protein: CASSGIAGGPKNIQYF.

The V gene is TRBV7-6, the J gene TRBJ2-3; D perhaps matches TRBD1 (6 bases). CDR1 is SGHVS, CDR2 FNYEAQ, per germline. The CDR3 is 16 amino acids. V was pared by 6 bases and J by 0 bases, with 16 bases between. The CDR3 nucleotides read TGTGCCAGCAGTATAAGAGCGAGGGGGAGCACAGATACGCAGTATTTT. Translated, it gives CASSIRARGSTDTQYF.

This clone was picked up one time. The chain links TRBV5-6 to TRBJ2-5; D perhaps matches TRBD2 (5 bases). Trimming removed 1 base at V and 5 bases at J, with 9 bases between. Germline values: CDR1 SGHDT, CDR2 YYEEEE. The CDR3 is 13 residues long. The CDR3 region has the DNA TGTGCCAGCAGCTTGCCGCGGGTGGAGACCCAGTACTTC. It translates to CASSLPRVETQYF.

This chain uses TRBV7-2 with TRBJ1-2; tentatively, D is TRBD1 (6 bases). CDR1 and CDR2 (germline): SGHTA, FQGNSA. The germline V and J ends were trimmed by 5 bases and 0 bases, with 10 bases remaining between them. The CDR3 spans 14 residues. CDR3 DNA sequence: TGTGCCAGCAGCCCTACAGGGTCTAACTATGGCTACACCTTC. Protein sequence: CASSPTGSNYGYTF.

The CDR3 here is CASSLQTGMSEAFF. The DNA for the CDR3 is TGTGCCAGCAGCTTACAGACAGGGATGTCTGAAGCTTTCTTT. The chain has TRBV5-6 and TRBJ1-1; 7 bases match TRBD1. Per germline, CDR1 SGHDT and CDR2 YYEEEE. CDR3 length: 14 amino acids. V lost 2 bases and J lost 6; bases outside the gene matches: 7.

This clone was counted only a few times. CDR3 sequence: CASSLNPYGGGTYNEQFF. CDR3 nucleotide sequence: TGTGCCAGCAGCTTAAATCCCTACGGCGGGGGGACCTACAATGAGCAGTTCTTC. This rearrangement joins TRBV7-2 to TRBJ2-1, with 8 bases matching TRBD2. Germline CDR1 and CDR2: SGHTA and FQGNSA. The V and J ends lost 2 bases and 2 bases, in that order; junction bases with no gene match: 11. This CDR3 has 18 residues.

This clone was seen a handful of times. The chain recombines TRBV5-1 with TRBJ2-2; possibly TRBD2 for D (5 bases). CDR3 size: 16 residues. Germline lookup yields CDR1 SGHRS and CDR2 YFSETQ. Between the trimmed V and J ends, which lost 3 bases and 4 bases, there was a span of 16 bases. In DNA, the CDR3 is TGCGCCAGCAGCTCTTCGGGGTGGACCGCCACCGGGGAGCTGTTTTTT. Encoded protein: CASSSSGWTATGELFF. Based on the CDR3 plus reference TRBV5-1 and TRBJ2-2, the full variable domain is KAGVTQTPRYLIKTRGQQVTLSCSPISGHRSVSWYQQTPGQGLQFLFEYFSETQRNKGNFPGRFSGRQFSNSRSEMNVSTLELGDSALYLCASSSSGWTATGELFFGEGSRLTVL.

The genes are TRBV7-2 and TRBJ2-7; D possibly uses TRBD1 or TRBD2 (7 bases each). The CDR3 runs to 16 residues. Deletions cut 5 bases from V and 2 bases from J, with 19 bases between. CDR1 is SGHTA and CDR2 is FQGNSA in the germline V gene. CDR3 bases: TGTGCCAGCAGCCTCCAGGGGGGGTCGGGTACCTACGAGCAGTACTTC. Amino acids: CASSLQGGSGTYEQYF.

The chain employs TRBV27 and TRBJ2-7; 9 bases match TRBD1. Trimming removed 4 bases from V and 0 bases from J; junction bases left unmatched: 7. CDR1 and CDR2 (germline): MNHEY, SMNVEV (reference sequence). The CDR3 sequence is 16 residues long. CDR3 sequence reads: CASSSSWDRASYEQYF. The CDR3 DNA reads TGTGCCAGCAGTTCGTCGTGGGACAGGGCCTCCTACGAGCAGTACTTC.

CDR3 amino acids: CASSLRAGERGANVLTF. The CDR3 DNA reads as TGTGCCAGCAGTTTGAGGGCAGGGGAAAGGGGGGCCAACGTCCTGACTTTC. The V call is TRBV27, the J call TRBJ2-6; perhaps TRBD1 as D (6 bases). V gave up 3 bases and J gave up 4 bases, with 16 bases separating them. Germline V CDR1 and CDR2: MNHEY, SMNVEV (reference sequence). This CDR3 spans 17 amino acids.

The V gene is TRBV5-4, the J gene TRBJ2-5, with 12 nucleotides matching TRBD2. The CDR3 contains 15 residues. The germline V gene encodes CDR1 SGHNT and CDR2 YYREEE (reference sequence). The V segment lost 3 bases and the J segment 5 bases; nucleotides outside the gene matches: 5. CDR3 coding DNA: TGTGCCAGCAGCTCTGGACTAGCGGGGAGGGAGACCCAGTACTTC. This codes for CASSSGLAGRETQYF.

The chain is built from TRBV5-1 and TRBJ1-2, with TRBD1 matching 9 bases. Germline trimming cut 4 bases from V and 13 bases from J; bases unmatched to any gene: 14. The CDR3 totals 14 residues. Germline CDR1 is SGHRS and CDR2 is YFSETQ. The DNA for the CDR3 is TGCGCCAGCAGCAAACTTACACAGGGGGCGAGTTTCACCTTC. It encodes CASSKLTQGASFTF.

The chain employs TRBV30 and TRBJ2-7; weak D call: TRBD2 (7 bases). The CDR3 has 21 amino acids. Trimming shortened V by 2 bases and J by 3 bases, and 35 bases separated the two germline ends. From germline, CDR1 is GTSNPN and CDR2 SVGIG (reference sequence). The DNA for the CDR3 is TGTGCCTGGAGTCCCCGGCTTGGGCGGCGGGGGCCTTCCACTACCATCTACGAGCAGTACTTC. Translating it yields CAWSPRLGRRGPSTTIYEQYF.

CDR3 in amino acids: CASRFRGDSNQPQHF. The CDR3 DNA reads as TGTGCCAGCCGATTCAGGGGGGATAGCAATCAGCCCCAGCATTTT. This sequence joins TRBV28 and TRBJ1-5; TRBD1 aligns across 7 bases. In germline, CDR1 is MDHEN, CDR2 SYDVKM. The CDR3 loop spans 15 amino acids. The trim removed 8 bases at V and 0 bases at J, leaving 7 bases unmatched.

The chain is built from TRBV5-5 and TRBJ1-1, with D perhaps matching TRBD1 (5 bases). Trimming left V 3 bases short and J 1 base short, with 10 bases between. CDR3 size: 14 residues. Germline V gene lookup returns CDR1 SGHKS and CDR2 YYEKEE (reference sequence). CDR3 protein: CASSSGVRNTEAFF. The CDR3 DNA reads as TGTGCCAGCAGCTCGGGGGTCCGGAACACTGAAGCTTTCTTT.

The V and J genes are TRBV5-6 and TRBJ1-2, with D hard to call. Between the trimmed V and J ends, which lost 0 bases and 4 bases, there was a span of 10 bases. Germline V CDR1 and CDR2: SGHDT, YYEEEE. The CDR3 spans 14 residues. CDR3 sequence reads: CASSLGLAIYGYTF. CDR3 sequence (DNA): TGTGCCAGCAGCTTGGGATTGGCGATCTATGGCTACACCTTC.

The rearrangement joins TRBV5-4 to TRBJ1-5; 9 bases match TRBD1. V shed 4 bases, J shed 5 bases, and the junction held 7 bases outside the gene matches. The CDR3 has 15 amino acids. The germline V gene encodes CDR1 SGHNT and CDR2 YYREEE (reference sequence). CDR3 DNA: TGTGCCAGCAGCCCCGGACAGGGGCGAGATCAGCCCCAGCATTTT. Its protein is CASSPGQGRDQPQHF.

The gene calls are TRBV4-3 and TRBJ2-1; D is perhaps TRBD1 or TRBD2 (7 bases each). Germline V CDR1 and CDR2: LGHNA, YSLEER. The CDR3 length is 16 residues. V gave up 3 bases and J gave up 10 bases, with 22 bases separating them. The CDR3 sequence is CASSQGLSKRGLEQFF. CDR3 coding DNA: TGCGCCAGCAGCCAGGGACTATCGAAGAGGGGGCTGGAGCAGTTCTTC.

The chain recombines TRBV6-5 with TRBJ1-6; D possibly corresponds to TRBD1 (5 bases). Trimming stripped 5 bases from V and 6 bases from J, with 14 bases between. From germline, CDR1 is MNHEY and CDR2 SVGAGI. This CDR3 is 15 amino acids long. The CDR3 here is CASSQGERGNSPLHF. The CDR3 bases are TGTGCCAGCAGTCAAGGGGAGAGGGGTAATTCACCCCTCCACTTT.

V and J are TRBV7-2 and TRBJ1-1, with a weak D call TRBD1 (5 bases). CDR1 and CDR2 from the germline V gene are SGHTA and FQGNSA. The CDR3 has 18 amino acids. Trimming stripped 1 base from V and 3 bases from J, with 21 bases between. The DNA of the CDR3 is TGTGCCAGCAGCTTAGTATGGGGCCCCGGGGGAGGGGACACTGAAGCTTTCTTT. Translating gives CASSLVWGPGGGDTEAFF.

The chain couples TRBV2 to TRBJ2-6, with D perhaps matching TRBD2 (7 bases). The V gene's germline CDR1 is SNHLY and CDR2 FYNNEI. CDR3 length equals 16 residues. V lost 10 bases, J lost 1 base, and 17 bases lay in between. CDR3 in amino acids: CATKGGDPSGANVLTF. CDR3 DNA sequence: TGTGCCACCAAAGGGGGGGACCCTTCTGGGGCCAACGTCCTGACTTTC.